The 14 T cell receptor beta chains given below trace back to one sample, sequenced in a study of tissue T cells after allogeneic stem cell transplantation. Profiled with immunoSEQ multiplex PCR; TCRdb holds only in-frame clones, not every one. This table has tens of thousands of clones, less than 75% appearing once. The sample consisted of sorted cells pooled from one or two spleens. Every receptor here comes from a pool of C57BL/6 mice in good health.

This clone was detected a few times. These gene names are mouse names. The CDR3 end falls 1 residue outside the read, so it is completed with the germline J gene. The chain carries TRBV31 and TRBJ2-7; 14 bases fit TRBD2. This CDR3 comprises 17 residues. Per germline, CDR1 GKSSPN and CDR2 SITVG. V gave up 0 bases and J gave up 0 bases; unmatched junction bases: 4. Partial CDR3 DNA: TGTGCCTGGAGTCTAGGGACTGGGGGGGCAAGCTCCTATGAACAGTAC. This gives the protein CAWSLGTGGASSYEQY. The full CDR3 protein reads CAWSLGTGGASSYEQYF.

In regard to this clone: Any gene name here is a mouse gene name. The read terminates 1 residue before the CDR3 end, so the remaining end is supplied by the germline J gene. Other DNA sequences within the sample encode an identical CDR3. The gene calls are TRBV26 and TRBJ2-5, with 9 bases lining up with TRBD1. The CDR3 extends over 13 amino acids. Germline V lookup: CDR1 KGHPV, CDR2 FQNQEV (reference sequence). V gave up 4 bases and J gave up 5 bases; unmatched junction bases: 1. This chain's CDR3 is CASSPGQGDTQYF. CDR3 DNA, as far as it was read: TGTGCCAGCAGTCCGGGACAGGGAGACACCCAGTAC.

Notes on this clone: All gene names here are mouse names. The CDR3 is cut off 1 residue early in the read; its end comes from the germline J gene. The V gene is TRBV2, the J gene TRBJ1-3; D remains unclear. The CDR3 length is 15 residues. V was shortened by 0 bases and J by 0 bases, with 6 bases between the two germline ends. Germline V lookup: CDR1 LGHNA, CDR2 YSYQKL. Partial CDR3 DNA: TGTGCCAGCAGCCAAGATTACAGTTCTGGAAATACGCTCTAT. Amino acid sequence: CASSQDYSSGNTLY. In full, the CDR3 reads CASSQDYSSGNTLYF.

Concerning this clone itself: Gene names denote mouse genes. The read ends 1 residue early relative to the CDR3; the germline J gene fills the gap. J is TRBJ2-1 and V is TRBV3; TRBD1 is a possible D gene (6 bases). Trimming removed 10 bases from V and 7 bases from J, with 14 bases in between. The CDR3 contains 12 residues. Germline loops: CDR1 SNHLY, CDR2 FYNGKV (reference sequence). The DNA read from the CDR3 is TGTGCCACCACAGGGACGAGGGCTGAGCAGTTC. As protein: CATTGTRAEQF. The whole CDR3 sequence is CATTGTRAEQFF.

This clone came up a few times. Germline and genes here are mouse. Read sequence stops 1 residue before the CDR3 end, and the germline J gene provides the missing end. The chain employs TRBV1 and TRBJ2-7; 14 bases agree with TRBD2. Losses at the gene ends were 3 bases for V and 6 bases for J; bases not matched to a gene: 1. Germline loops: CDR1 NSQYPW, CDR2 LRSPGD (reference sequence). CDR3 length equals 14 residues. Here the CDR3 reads CTCSAGLGGPEQYF. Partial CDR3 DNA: TGCACCTGCAGTGCGGGACTGGGGGGGCCTGAACAGTAC.

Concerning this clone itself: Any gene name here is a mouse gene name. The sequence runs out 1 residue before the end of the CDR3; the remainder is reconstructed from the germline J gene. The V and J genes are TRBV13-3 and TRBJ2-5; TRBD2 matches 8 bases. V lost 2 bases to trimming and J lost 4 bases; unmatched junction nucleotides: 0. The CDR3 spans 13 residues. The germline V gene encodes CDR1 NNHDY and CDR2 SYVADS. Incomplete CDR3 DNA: TGTGCCAGCAGTGAACTGGGGGAAGACACCCAGTAC. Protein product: CASSELGEDTQY. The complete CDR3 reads CASSELGEDTQYF.

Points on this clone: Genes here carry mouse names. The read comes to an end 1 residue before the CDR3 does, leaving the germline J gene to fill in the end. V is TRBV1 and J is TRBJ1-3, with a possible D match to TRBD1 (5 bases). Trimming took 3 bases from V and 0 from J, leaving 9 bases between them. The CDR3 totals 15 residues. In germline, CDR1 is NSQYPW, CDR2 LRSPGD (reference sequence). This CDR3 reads CTCSATGPSGNTLYF. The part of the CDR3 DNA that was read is TGCACCTGCAGTGCCACAGGACCTTCTGGAAATACGCTCTAT.

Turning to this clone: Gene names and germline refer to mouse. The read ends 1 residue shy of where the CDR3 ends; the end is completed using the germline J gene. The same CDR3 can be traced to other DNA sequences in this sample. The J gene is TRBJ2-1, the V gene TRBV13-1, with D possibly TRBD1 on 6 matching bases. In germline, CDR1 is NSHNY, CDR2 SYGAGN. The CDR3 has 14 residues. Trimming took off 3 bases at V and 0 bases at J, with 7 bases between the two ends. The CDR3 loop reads CASSGTDNYAEQFF. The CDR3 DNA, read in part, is TGTGCCAGCAGTGGGACAGATAACTATGCTGAGCAGTTC.

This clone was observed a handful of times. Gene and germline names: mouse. CDR3 sequence: CAWSLVNNNQAPLF. CDR3 DNA (partial): TGTGCCTGGAGTCTAGTCAATAACAACCAGGCTCCGCTT. The chain employs TRBV31 and TRBJ1-5; D is ambiguous. Read data end 1 residue before the CDR3 end; the end is taken from the germline J gene. V was shortened by 0 bases and J by 0 bases, with 6 bases between the two germline ends. The CDR3 is made up of 14 amino acids. Germline V gene sequence: CDR1 GKSSPN, CDR2 SITVG.

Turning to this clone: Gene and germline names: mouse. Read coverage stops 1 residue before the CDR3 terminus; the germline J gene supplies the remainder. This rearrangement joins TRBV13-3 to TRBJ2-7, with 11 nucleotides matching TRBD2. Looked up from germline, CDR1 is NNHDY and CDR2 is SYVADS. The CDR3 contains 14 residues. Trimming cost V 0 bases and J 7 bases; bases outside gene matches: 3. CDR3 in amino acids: CASSDGTGGWEQYF. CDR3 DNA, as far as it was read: TGTGCCAGCAGTGATGGGACTGGGGGGTGGGAACAGTAC.

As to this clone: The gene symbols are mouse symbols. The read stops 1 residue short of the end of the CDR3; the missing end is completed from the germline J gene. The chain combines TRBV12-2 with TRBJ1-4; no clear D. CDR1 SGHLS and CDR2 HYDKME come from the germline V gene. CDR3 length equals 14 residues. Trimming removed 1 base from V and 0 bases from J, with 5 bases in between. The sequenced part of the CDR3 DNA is TGTGCCAGCTCTCTGACAATTTCCAACGAAAGATTATTT. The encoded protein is CASSLTISNERLF. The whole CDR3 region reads CASSLTISNERLFF.

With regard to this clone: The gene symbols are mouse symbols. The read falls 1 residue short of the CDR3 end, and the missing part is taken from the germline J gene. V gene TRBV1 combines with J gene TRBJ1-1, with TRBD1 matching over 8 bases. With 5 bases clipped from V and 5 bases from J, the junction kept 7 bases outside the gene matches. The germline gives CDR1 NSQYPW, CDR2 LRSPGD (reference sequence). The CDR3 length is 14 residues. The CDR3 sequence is CTCSLRQGMTEVFF. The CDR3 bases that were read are TGCACCTGCAGTCTCCGACAGGGGATGACAGAAGTCTTC.

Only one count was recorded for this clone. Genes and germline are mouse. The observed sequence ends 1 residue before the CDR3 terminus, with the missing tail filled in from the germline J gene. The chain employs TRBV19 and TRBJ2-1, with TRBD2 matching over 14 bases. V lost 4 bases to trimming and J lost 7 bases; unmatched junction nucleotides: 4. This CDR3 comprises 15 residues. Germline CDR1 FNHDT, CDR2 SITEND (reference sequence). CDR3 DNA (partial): TGTGCCAGCAGTCTAGGGACTGGGGGGGCAGCTGAGCAGTTC. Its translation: CASSLGTGGAAEQF. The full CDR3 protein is CASSLGTGGAAEQFF.

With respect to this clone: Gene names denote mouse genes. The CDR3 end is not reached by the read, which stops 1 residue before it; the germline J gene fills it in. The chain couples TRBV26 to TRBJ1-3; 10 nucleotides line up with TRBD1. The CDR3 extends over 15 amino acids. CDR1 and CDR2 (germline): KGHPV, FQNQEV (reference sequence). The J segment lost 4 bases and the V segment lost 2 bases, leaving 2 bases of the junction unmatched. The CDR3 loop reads CASSLDRGRGNTLYF. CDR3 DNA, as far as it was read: TGTGCCAGCAGTCTGGACAGGGGGCGAGGAAATACGCTCTAT.